This TCR beta chain appears in the sequencing data of a study of T cell responses to AZD1222 COVID-19 vaccine. Findings and limits, study-wide: Clonal diversity may have been underestimated in mostly white British donors. Baseline serology detected seropositivity in only 6 or 7 AZD1222 recipients. Two AZD1222 administrations were followed by greater Spike-specific TCR breadth and depth.

The data were produced by immunoSEQ multiplex PCR, yet TCRdb's version contains in-frame clones alone and is incomplete. Of some 130,000 clones detected, about 93% appear once; the ten largest clones hold about 9.1%. This clone appeared a few times. Its antigen is undetermined. The CDR3 extends over 13 amino acids. Germline V CDR1 and CDR2: SEHNR, FQNEAQ (reference sequence). The V end lost 5 bases, the J end lost 4 bases, and 11 bases lay between the germline ends. Sequencing was performed on peripheral blood, taken on day 0 of AZD1222 vaccination. The genes are TRBV7-9 and TRBJ2-5; D unclear. This sequence originates from an adult in good health. CDR3 DNA: TGTGCCAGCAGCCCCCTCGACCCAGAGACCCAGTACTTC. This gives the protein CASSPLDPETQYF.